The 15 T cell receptor beta chains below all came from one sample that was sequenced in a study of cytomegalovirus exposure and HLA in healthy donors. The repertoire was sequenced with immunoSEQ multiplex PCR; TCRdb's copy has only in-frame clones and lacks some. The profile shows 100,000 to 150,000 clones, about 96% of them singletons. Sequences were obtained from PBMCs. These receptors all come from a man aged 18 to 30 in good health and CMV-seronegative.

CDR3 residues: CASSQEAGWSTDTQYF. CDR3 in DNA: TGCGCCAGCAGCCAAGAGGCAGGGTGGAGTACAGATACGCAGTATTTT. The V and J genes are TRBV4-3 and TRBJ2-3, with TRBD1 as a possible D gene (5 bases). V lost 0 bases and J lost 3, with 13 bases in between. This CDR3 region has 16 residues. Germline CDR1 is LGHNA and CDR2 is YSLEER.

The V gene is TRBV30, the J gene TRBJ1-1; D possibly corresponds to TRBD1 (5 bases). Germline CDR1 reads GTSNPN; CDR2 reads SVGIG (reference sequence). V gave up 4 bases and J gave up 1 base, with 7 bases separating them. This CDR3 has 12 residues. The DNA of the CDR3 is TGTGCCTGGATGACAGCGAACACTGAAGCTTTCTTT. This sequence encodes CAWMTANTEAFF.

Of note for this clone: At one end, the junction sequence differs from germline, possibly due to a read error. This chain uses TRBV28 with TRBJ1-2, with D unclear. This CDR3 has 8 residues. Per the germline V gene, CDR1 is MDHEN and CDR2 is SYDVKM. The DNA of the CDR3 is TGTGCCACCGAGGGCGAAAACTTC. It codes for CATEGENF.

The sample holds one count of this clone. The J gene is TRBJ2-3, the V gene TRBV25-1; no clear D. CDR1 and CDR2 (germline): MGHDK, SYGVNS. V lost 1 base to trimming and J lost 0 bases, with 5 bases between them. The CDR3 is made up of 14 amino acids. In nucleotides, the CDR3 is TGTGCCAGCAGTGAATCTGCGAGCACAGATACGCAGTATTTT. Protein product: CASSESASTDTQYF.

The rearrangement links TRBV5-6 to TRBJ1-1; 7 bases align to TRBD1. Per germline, CDR1 SGHDT and CDR2 YYEEEE. V gave up 1 base and J gave up 3 bases; unmatched junction bases: 9. The CDR3 runs 16 residues. The CDR3 loop reads CASSLRGLAFYTEAFF. CDR3 in DNA: TGTGCCAGCAGCTTGAGGGGGCTGGCCTTTTACACTGAAGCTTTCTTT.

The rearrangement links TRBV29-1 to TRBJ2-1; 8 positions agree with TRBD1. V lost 7 bases and J lost 5; bases outside the gene matches: 4. CDR1 is SQVTM and CDR2 is ANQGSEA in the germline V gene. The CDR3 is 12 amino acids. The CDR3 nucleotides read TGCAGCGATTCGGACAGGGACAATGAGCAGTTCTTC. Amino acid sequence: CSDSDRDNEQFF.

V is TRBV2 and J is TRBJ1-2, with D perhaps TRBD1 (5 bases). Trimming pared 6 bases from V and 6 bases from J, leaving 11 bases between. Per the germline V gene, CDR1 is SNHLY and CDR2 is FYNNEI. The CDR3 runs 12 residues. CDR3 nucleotide sequence: TGTGCCAGCAGCCCCCAGGGAAATGGCTACACCTTC. Encoded protein: CASSPQGNGYTF.

The chain combines TRBV18 with TRBJ2-5, with D perhaps matching TRBD2 (6 bases). V was shortened by 1 base and J by 3 bases, with 6 bases between the two germline ends. Germline values: CDR1 KGHSH, CDR2 LQKENI. The CDR3 covers 13 residues. This CDR3 reads CASSPRGEETQYF. The CDR3 DNA reads TGTGCCAGCTCACCACGGGGGGAAGAGACCCAGTACTTC.

The J gene is TRBJ1-4, the V gene TRBV27; D gene ambiguous. V was shortened by 1 base and J by 0 bases, with 12 bases between the two germline ends. This CDR3 is built from 17 residues. Germline V gene data show CDR1 as MNHEY and CDR2 as SMNVEV (reference sequence). The CDR3 nucleotides are TGTGCCAGCAGTTTATTTATGGTAGACACAACTAATGAAAAACTGTTTTTT. Translating it yields CASSLFMVDTTNEKLFF.

V is TRBV7-9 and J is TRBJ2-7, with 14 positions matching TRBD2. The germline gives CDR1 SEHNR, CDR2 FQNEAQ (reference sequence). This CDR3 has 18 amino acids. V was clipped by 5 bases and J by 2 bases; unmatched bases: 11. CDR3 residues: CASSRGTSGRLSAYEQYF. For the CDR3, the DNA is TGTGCCAGCAGCCGTGGGACTAGCGGGAGATTATCAGCCTACGAGCAGTACTTC.

V gene TRBV9 combines with J gene TRBJ1-1, with D maybe TRBD1 (5 bases). CDR1 SGDLS and CDR2 YYNGEE come from the germline V gene. Trimming pared 4 bases from V and 1 base from J, leaving 17 bases between. The CDR3 spans 16 residues. In DNA form, the CDR3 reads TGTGCCAGCAGCTCGCGAGTGCGGGACGGGAACACTGAAGCTTTCTTT. This codes for CASSSRVRDGNTEAFF. Looking up the rest from reference TRBV9 and TRBJ1-1 gives the full variable domain: DSGVTQTPKHLITATGQRVTLRCSPRSGDLSVYWYQQSLDQGLQFLIQYYNGEERAKGNILERFSAQQFPDLHSELNLSSLELGDSALYFCASSSRVRDGNTEAFFGQGTRLTVV.

The chain is built from TRBV7-2 and TRBJ2-5, with D hard to call. This CDR3 spans 15 amino acids. CDR1 and CDR2 from the germline V gene are SGHTA and FQGNSA. Trimming stripped 5 bases from V and 0 bases from J, with 13 bases between. DNA of the CDR3: TGTGCCAGCAGCCGACAACGCAGAAACCAAGAGACCCAGTACTTC. Translation gives CASSRQRRNQETQYF. Filled out from reference TRBV7-2 and TRBJ2-5, the complete variable domain reads GAGVSQSPSNKVTEKGKDVELRCDPISGHTALYWYRQSLGQGLEFLIYFQGNSAPDKSGLPSDRFSAERTGGSVSTLTIQRTQQEDSAVYLCASSRQRRNQETQYFGPGTRLLVL.

The gene calls are TRBV19 and TRBJ1-5, with D unresolved. This CDR3 comprises 13 residues. Trimming took 2 bases from V and 5 from J, leaving 7 bases between them. Per the germline V gene, CDR1 is LNHDA and CDR2 is SQIVND (reference sequence). This chain's CDR3 is CASSIQRDQPQHF. The CDR3 DNA reads TGTGCCAGTAGTATACAGAGGGATCAGCCCCAGCATTTT.

This chain connects TRBV7-2 to TRBJ1-1; no firm D call. The ends were cut back, 4 bases at V and 0 bases at J, with 6 bases in the middle. The germline gives CDR1 SGHTA, CDR2 FQGNSA. The CDR3 is made up of 13 amino acids. The CDR3 bases are TGTGCCAGCAGCTCTACCGTGAACACTGAAGCTTTCTTT. It codes for CASSSTVNTEAFF.

This rearrangement joins TRBV5-4 to TRBJ1-1, with a tentative D call TRBD1 (5 bases). Trimming pared 2 bases from V and 2 bases from J, leaving 10 bases between. The CDR3 is 14 amino acids. Germline lookup yields CDR1 SGHNT and CDR2 YYREEE (reference sequence). CDR3 in DNA: TGTGCCAGCAGCTTCGTCGGACACAACACTGAAGCTTTCTTT. Residues: CASSFVGHNTEAFF.